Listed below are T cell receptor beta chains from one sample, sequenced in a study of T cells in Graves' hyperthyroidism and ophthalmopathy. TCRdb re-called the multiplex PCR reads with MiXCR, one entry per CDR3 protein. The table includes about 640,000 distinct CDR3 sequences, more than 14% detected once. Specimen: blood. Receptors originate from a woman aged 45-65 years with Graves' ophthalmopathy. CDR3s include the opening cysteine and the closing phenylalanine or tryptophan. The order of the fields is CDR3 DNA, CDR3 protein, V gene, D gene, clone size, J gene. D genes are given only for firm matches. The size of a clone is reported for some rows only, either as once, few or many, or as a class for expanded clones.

TGCAGTGCTAGAGTTGGGGGGCGGACAGATACGCAGTATTTT CSARVGGRTDTQYF TRBV20-1 . many TRBJ2-3
TGTGCCAGCACCCCGGGACAAATGTACGAGCAGTACTTC CASTPGQMYEQYF TRBV5-4 . . TRBJ2-7
TGTGCCAGCTCACCACCGGTAGGTCGGGAGTTGTACGAGCAGTACTTC CASSPPVGRELYEQYF TRBV18 . few TRBJ2-7
TGTGCCAGCTCACCCCCGACCCCTCGGGAGACCCAGTACTTC CASSPPTPRETQYF TRBV18 . few TRBJ2-5
TGCGCCAGCACTAGGGGAGAGTTTTACGAGCAGTACTTC CASTRGEFYEQYF TRBV5-1 . many TRBJ2-7
TGTGCCAGCAGCCCCCGGACTAGCGGGAGGTTGTTTTTCACAGATACGCAGTATTTT CASSPRTSGRLFFTDTQYF TRBV7-2 TRBD2 many TRBJ2-3
TGTGCCAGCCCCCGGACTAGCGGGAGCTCCTCCTACGAGCAGTACTTC CASPRTSGSSSYEQYF TRBV27 TRBD2 many TRBJ2-7
TGTGCCAGCAGTTTCCACAGGGATTCACCCCTCCACTTT CASSFHRDSPLHF TRBV12-3/TRBV12-4 . many TRBJ1-6
TGTGCCAGCAGTTATGGGCGGACCTTAATGAGGGAGCAGTACTTC CASSYGRTLMREQYF TRBV6-2/TRBV6-3 . many TRBJ2-7
TGCGCCAGCAGCCAGGGGGACAGGGATCAAGAGACCCAGTACTTC CASSQGDRDQETQYF TRBV4-1 TRBD1 . TRBJ2-5